These 19 T cell receptor beta chains were all obtained from the same sample, sequenced in a study of beta chain features in type 1 diabetes listed by TCRdb under 2018. To prepare the library, the immunoSEQ multiplex PCR assay was applied. All of the isolated RNA was reverse transcribed with the High Capacity cDNA Reverse Transcription Kit, so expressed TCRB transcripts were sequenced. TCRdb obtained this table from immuneACCESS and retained in-frame rearrangements with V and J assigned. These tables miss some clones; where compared with another copy, unresolved V genes account for less than half of the shortfall, and the remainder is unexplained. The sample records hundreds of thousands of clones, approximately 15% of which are singletons. The top ten constitute 0.03% to 0.04% of the sample. Material: naive CD4+ T cells from blood. The sample's cell subset or site label, in plain terms: true naive CD4+ T cells. These receptors all come from a young man in good health.

A few counts support this clone. Distinct nucleotide sequences in the sample also encode this CDR3. The chain links TRBV4-3 to TRBJ2-5; D gene ambiguous. Germline V CDR1 and CDR2: LGHNA, YSLEER. V lost 2 bases to trimming and J lost 5 bases, with 9 bases between them. The CDR3 extends over 13 amino acids. In nucleotides, the CDR3 is TGCGCCAGCAGCCAAAGAGGTCGGGAGACCCAGTACTTC. Residues: CASSQRGRETQYF.

The V gene is TRBV7-2, the J gene TRBJ2-3; 7 bases line up with TRBD2. Germline trimming cut 1 base from V and 3 bases from J; bases unmatched to any gene: 4. This CDR3 has 15 residues. Germline CDR1 is SGHTA and CDR2 is FQGNSA. The CDR3 spells CASSLVGGRTDTQYF. CDR3 in DNA: TGTGCCAGCAGCTTAGTCGGGGGGAGGACAGATACGCAGTATTTT. The full variable domain, with the rest looked up from reference TRBV7-2 and TRBJ2-3, is GAGVSQSPSNKVTEKGKDVELRCDPISGHTALYWYRQSLGQGLEFLIYFQGNSAPDKSGLPSDRFSAERTGGSVSTLTIQRTQQEDSAVYLCASSLVGGRTDTQYFGPGTRLTVL.

This clone was recorded a few times. The V call is TRBV19, the J call TRBJ2-3; D remains unclear. Germline V lookup: CDR1 LNHDA, CDR2 SQIVND (reference sequence). The CDR3 length is 16 residues. Trimming removed 10 bases at V and 3 bases at J, with 23 bases between. CDR3 nucleotides: TGTGCCATCCCCCCGGTCGAAGTGGATCTTACAGATACGCAGTATTTT. It yields the protein CAIPPVEVDLTDTQYF. Filled out from reference TRBV19 and TRBJ2-3, the complete variable domain reads DGGITQSPKYLFRKEGQNVTLSCEQNLNHDAMYWYRQDPGQGLRLIYYSQIVNDFQKGDIAEGYSVSREKKESFPLTVTSAQKNPTAFYLCAIPPVEVDLTDTQYFGPGTRLTVL.

The V call is TRBV20-1, the J call TRBJ2-1; D is unresolved. Trimming shortened V by 5 bases and J by 8 bases, and 7 bases separated the two germline ends. CDR1 is DFQATT, CDR2 SNEGSKA, per germline (reference sequence). This CDR3 has 10 residues. CDR3 in DNA: TGCAGTGCTGGCCACCATGAGCAGTTCTTC. Translated, it gives CSAGHHEQFF.

The table lists this clone with a few counts. This sequence joins TRBV15 and TRBJ2-1; the D gene is possibly TRBD2 (6 bases). V dropped 7 bases and J dropped 6 bases, with 10 bases sitting between them. The CDR3 totals 12 residues. Germline CDR1 reads LNHNV; CDR2 reads YYDKDF (reference sequence). The CDR3 nucleotides read TGTGCCACCATGGGAGGTCCCAATGAGCAGTTCTTC. Its translation: CATMGGPNEQFF.

This clone was counted a few times. The chain is built from TRBV19 and TRBJ2-1, with 8 bases matching TRBD1. Trimming at V came to 1 base and at J to 2 bases, leaving 1 base not matched to a gene. CDR3 length: 15 amino acids. Germline CDR1 reads LNHDA; CDR2 reads SQIVND (reference sequence). The CDR3 coding sequence is TGTGCCAGTAGTATAGCGGGACAGGCCTACAATGAGCAGTTCTTC. Protein sequence: CASSIAGQAYNEQFF.

In DNA, the CDR3 is TGTGCCAGCAGTTACTCAGAGGGGAACTACGAGCAGTACTTC. It yields the protein CASSYSEGNYEQYF. The rearrangement joins TRBV6-6 to TRBJ2-7; possibly TRBD1 or TRBD2 for D (5 bases each). The CDR3 runs to 14 residues. Deletions cut 0 bases from V and 3 bases from J, with 9 bases between. CDR1 MNHNY and CDR2 SVGAGI come from the germline V gene (reference sequence).

The rearrangement uses TRBV9 and TRBJ1-1; D possibly corresponds to TRBD1 (5 bases). Germline V gene data show CDR1 as SGDLS and CDR2 as YYNGEE. The ends were cut back, 0 bases at V and 2 bases at J, with 11 bases in the middle. The CDR3 extends over 15 amino acids. This CDR3 reads CASSVDLTANTEAFF. DNA of the CDR3: TGTGCCAGCAGCGTAGACCTGACAGCAAACACTGAAGCTTTCTTT.

This chain joins TRBV7-9 and TRBJ2-3; 7 bases map to TRBD2. Losses at the gene ends were 3 bases for V and 5 bases for J; bases not matched to a gene: 8. Germline V gene data show CDR1 as SEHNR and CDR2 as FQNEAQ (reference sequence). The CDR3 has 15 amino acids. The CDR3 sequence: CASSFRGGRGDTQYF. CDR3 DNA sequence: TGTGCCAGCAGCTTTCGCGGCGGGAGAGGAGATACGCAGTATTTT. Full variable domain (rest looked up from reference TRBV7-9 and TRBJ2-3): DTGVSQNPRHKITKRGQNVTFRCDPISEHNRLYWYRQTLGQGPEFLTYFQNEAQLEKSRLLSDRFSAERPKGSFSTLEIQRTEQGDSAMYLCASSFRGGRGDTQYFGPGTRLTVL.

The chain joins TRBV7-2 to TRBJ1-2; D unclear. V was pared by 8 bases and J by 2 bases, with 18 bases between. The CDR3 runs to 15 residues. The germline V gene has CDR1 SGHTA and CDR2 FQGNSA. CDR3 loop: CASALGEGSNYGYTF. In DNA, the CDR3 is TGTGCCAGCGCCCTAGGTGAGGGTTCGAACTATGGCTACACCTTC.

At least ten counts were recorded for this clone. V and J are TRBV2 and TRBJ2-5; D not resolved. Trimming pared 7 bases from V and 4 bases from J, leaving 13 bases between. Germline V gene data show CDR1 as SNHLY and CDR2 as FYNNEI. There are 13 residues in the CDR3. CDR3 sequence reads: CASNRDGRETQYF. CDR3 sequence (DNA): TGTGCCAGCAACAGAGATGGCCGAGAGACCCAGTACTTC.

In this sample, this clone turned up a few times. The chain uses TRBV11-2 and TRBJ1-1; no clear D gene. Trimming took off 5 bases at V and 4 bases at J, with 14 bases between the two ends. This CDR3 spans 14 amino acids. CDR1 is SGHAT, CDR2 FQNNGV, per germline. In DNA form, the CDR3 reads TGTGCCAGCAGCACCTTAGGGAAGGGCACTGAAGCTTTCTTT. Its translation: CASSTLGKGTEAFF.

This clone has more than one count but fewer than ten. The rearrangement uses TRBV7-9 and TRBJ2-3; D call uncertain. Trimming left V 5 bases short and J 1 base short, with 22 bases between. The CDR3 totals 18 residues. Germline CDR1 reads SEHNR; CDR2 reads FQNEAQ (reference sequence). CDR3 amino acids: CASSPKPRARKGTDTQYF. As DNA, the CDR3 is TGTGCCAGCAGCCCTAAACCCCGGGCTCGAAAAGGCACAGATACGCAGTATTTT.

The table lists this clone with a few counts. The genes are TRBV27 and TRBJ1-2; D might be TRBD1 (5 bases). V was pared by 6 bases and J by 8 bases, with 13 bases between. Looked up from germline, CDR1 is MNHEY and CDR2 is SMNVEV (reference sequence). This CDR3 has 12 amino acids. CDR3 protein: CASSRRGGGYTF. DNA for the CDR3: TGTGCCAGCAGCCGTCGTGGGGGAGGCTACACCTTC.

The V call is TRBV2, the J call TRBJ2-7; 9 nucleotides agree with TRBD2. Unmatched junction bases numbered 11, after V lost 4 bases and J lost 7 bases. Germline V gene lookup returns CDR1 SNHLY and CDR2 FYNNEI. The CDR3 is made up of 15 amino acids. CDR3 in DNA: TGTGCCAGCAGTGGGCTCCCGGGACTAGCCGCGGAGCAGTACTTC. Translated, it gives CASSGLPGLAAEQYF. The variable domain in full, with the rest retrieved from reference TRBV2 and TRBJ2-7, is EPEVTQTPSHQVTQMGQEVILRCVPISNHLYFYWYRQILGQKVEFLVSFYNNEISEKSEIFDDQFSVERPDGSNFTLKIRSTKLEDSAMYFCASSGLPGLAAEQYFGPGTRLTVT.

This clone was recorded a few times. The rearrangement links TRBV27 to TRBJ2-7, with D possibly being TRBD2 (5 bases). Per the germline V gene, CDR1 is MNHEY and CDR2 is SMNVEV (reference sequence). This CDR3 contains 13 residues. The germline V and J ends were trimmed by 3 bases and 3 bases, with 9 bases remaining between them. The CDR3 DNA sequence: TGTGCCAGCAGTTTCCGACTAAACTACGAGCAGTACGTC. It yields the protein CASSFRLNYEQYV.

This clone was observed a few times. The chain carries TRBV7-2 and TRBJ2-5; D assignment may be TRBD1 or TRBD2 (5 bases each). The CDR3 is made up of 16 amino acids. Between the trimmed V and J ends, which lost 0 bases and 2 bases, there was a span of 13 bases. Looked up from germline, CDR1 is SGHTA and CDR2 is FQGNSA. The CDR3 loop reads CASSLAGTQGQETQYF. CDR3 DNA sequence: TGTGCCAGCAGCTTAGCCGGGACCCAGGGTCAAGAGACCCAGTACTTC.

Only a few counts were recorded for this clone. V and J are TRBV6-5 and TRBJ2-1; 7 nucleotides match TRBD2. With V trimmed by 7 bases and J by 5 bases, 11 bases remained unmatched. Germline V gene lookup returns CDR1 MNHEY and CDR2 SVGAGI. The CDR3 has 15 residues. The CDR3 loop is CASKASGGFNNEQFF. CDR3 bases: TGTGCCAGCAAGGCTAGCGGAGGCTTCAACAATGAGCAGTTCTTC.

The chain couples TRBV6-1 to TRBJ2-3, with 8 bases lining up with TRBD2. With 6 bases clipped from V and 7 bases from J, the junction kept 12 bases outside the gene matches. The length of the CDR3 is 15 residues. Looked up from germline, CDR1 is MNHNS and CDR2 is SASEGT. The CDR3 reads CASRGREGRSYTQYF. The CDR3 nucleotides read TGTGCCAGCAGGGGACGGGAGGGCCGGTCGTATACGCAGTATTTT.